The clone carrying this TCR beta chain came up many times. Its target is not known. This sample is part of a study of human T cells and chemical hapten exposure. General study results and limits: Those TCRs sitting above 1 in 1000 frequency stayed the same with DPC sensitization.

RNA extraction used unfractionated whole blood as the source of total RNA. Using its own MiXCR run on the 5' RACE reads, TCRdb lists one record per CDR3 protein. The profile shows roughly 110,000 distinct CDR3 sequences, roughly a fifth of them singletons. Germline V gene lookup returns CDR1 MNHEY and CDR2 SVGAGI. The CDR3 sequence is 15 residues long. Trimming stripped 0 bases from V and 1 base from J, with 9 bases between. V usage is TRBV6-5 and J usage is TRBJ1-1, with D possibly TRBD1 on 6 matching bases. The receptor was isolated from a human donor in good health. The CDR3 is CASSYSNRANTEAFF. DNA for the CDR3: TGTGCCAGCAGTTACTCGAACAGGGCGAACACTGAAGCTTTCTTT.